What follows are 2 T cell receptor beta chains derived from one specimen sequenced in a study of T cell changes during pregnancy in multiple sclerosis. The repertoire was sequenced with immunoSEQ multiplex PCR; TCRdb's copy has only in-frame clones and lacks some. The sample consists of some 31,000 clones, around 89% of them appearing once. The sequences come from CD8+ T cells from peripheral blood mononuclear cells, collected in the second trimester of pregnancy. Receptors originate from a female donor with multiple sclerosis, enrolled in a pregnancy study.

The V gene is TRBV15, the J gene TRBJ2-1; no clear D gene. This CDR3 has 16 amino acids. The V and J ends lost 0 bases and 0 bases respectively, with 9 bases between them. Germline V lookup: CDR1 LNHNV, CDR2 YYDKDF (reference sequence). The CDR3 nucleotides read TGTGCCACCAGCAGAGAAGAGGTCAGCTCCTACAATGAGCAGTTCTTC. Its protein is CATSREEVSSYNEQFF.

J is TRBJ2-3 and V is TRBV11-2; 10 bases line up with TRBD2. Germline lookup yields CDR1 SGHAT and CDR2 FQNNGV. The CDR3 consists of 16 residues. Unmatched junction bases numbered 10, after V lost 1 base and J lost 9 bases. The CDR3 protein is CASSLALAGLPGTQYF. In nucleotides, the CDR3 is TGTGCCAGCAGCTTAGCACTAGCGGGGCTCCCGGGGACGCAGTATTTT.